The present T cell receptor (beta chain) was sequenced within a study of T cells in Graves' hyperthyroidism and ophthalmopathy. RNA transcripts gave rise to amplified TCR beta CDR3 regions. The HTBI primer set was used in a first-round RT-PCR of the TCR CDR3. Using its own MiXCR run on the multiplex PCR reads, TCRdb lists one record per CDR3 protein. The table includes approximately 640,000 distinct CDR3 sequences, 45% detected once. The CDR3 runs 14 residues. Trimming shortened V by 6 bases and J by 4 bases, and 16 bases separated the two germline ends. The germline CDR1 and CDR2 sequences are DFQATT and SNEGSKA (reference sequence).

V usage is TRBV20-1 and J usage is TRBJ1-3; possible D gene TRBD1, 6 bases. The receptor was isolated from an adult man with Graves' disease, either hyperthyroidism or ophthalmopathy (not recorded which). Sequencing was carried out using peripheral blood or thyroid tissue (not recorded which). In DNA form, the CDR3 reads TGCAGTGCGCCGGACAGTGCTCAAGGAAACACCATATATTTT. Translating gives CSAPDSAQGNTIYF.